A single sample is the source of the 3 T cell receptor beta chains below, sequenced in a study of blood T cells in healthy people across ages. A sample-barcoded 5' primer and a J-beta primer mix were used in a second PCR of roughly 7 to 12 cycles. TCRdb reprocessed the 5' RACE reads with MiXCR, giving one entry per CDR3 protein. The data hold about 400,000 distinct CDR3 sequences, with 50% to 60% observed a single time. The sequenced material came from blood. The origin of the receptors is a man aged 55-75 years in good health.

CDR3 residues: CSARPGRSYNEQFF. CDR3 in DNA: TGCAGCGCCCGACCAGGCCGGTCCTACAATGAGCAGTTCTTC. V usage is TRBV29-1 and J usage is TRBJ2-1, with unresolved D. The CDR3 has 14 residues. V was trimmed by 7 bases and J by 1 base, leaving 14 bases between them. Germline-derived CDR1 and CDR2 are SQVTM and ANQGSEA.

On this clonotype: A much larger clone differs by one base, so this may be a read error. The chain couples TRBV11-2 to TRBJ2-5, with 12 bases aligning to TRBD2. The CDR3 has 15 amino acids. Germline CDR1 reads SGHAT; CDR2 reads FQNNGV. Trimming at V came to 6 bases and at J to 11 bases, leaving 13 bases not matched to a gene. The CDR3 region is CASRSLAGGPGEQYF. The DNA for the CDR3 is TGTGCCAGCAGATCTCTAGCGGGAGGGCCCGGTGAGCAGTACTTC.

V and J are TRBV4-2 and TRBJ2-1; 8 bases align to TRBD2. V was pared by 1 base and J by 2 bases, with 4 bases of the junction left unmatched. From germline, CDR1 is LGHNA and CDR2 YNFKEQ. CDR3 length: 16 amino acids. CDR3 nucleotide sequence: TGTGCCAGCAGCCAAGGGGAACTAGCGGCCTACAATGAGCAGTTCTTC. It is translated as CASSQGELAAYNEQFF.